These 27 T cell receptor beta chains originate from one sample sequenced in a study of T cell responses to AZD1222 COVID-19 vaccine. The table came from immunoSEQ multiplex PCR; TCRdb's copy has only in-frame clones and leaves some out. The repertoire consists of 12,000 to 15,000 clones, with 84% occurring once and the leading ten covering roughly two fifths. The specimen comprised peripheral blood, sampled 28 days after the second AZD1222 dose. The receptors were gathered from an adult who received the AZD1222 COVID-19 vaccine.

The chain uses TRBV5-1 and TRBJ1-2, with D maybe TRBD1 (5 bases). CDR1 is SGHRS and CDR2 is YFSETQ in the germline V gene. V dropped 0 bases and J dropped 6 bases, with 9 bases sitting between them. The CDR3 totals 13 residues. For the CDR3, the DNA is TGCGCCAGCAGCTTGGCCGCGGGGGATGGCTACACCTTC. It is translated as CASSLAAGDGYTF.

The chain recombines TRBV9 with TRBJ1-5; 7 nucleotides match TRBD1. The CDR3 spans 15 residues. The germline V gene has CDR1 SGDLS and CDR2 YYNGEE. Trimming cost V 2 bases and J 0 bases; bases outside gene matches: 2. The DNA for the CDR3 is TGTGCCAGCAGCGTTACAGGGGTTAGCAATCAGCCCCAGCATTTT. This gives the protein CASSVTGVSNQPQHF.

The rearrangement uses TRBV2 and TRBJ1-3; D remains unclear. The CDR3 is 13 amino acids. In germline, CDR1 is SNHLY, CDR2 FYNNEI. V was clipped by 4 bases and J by 6 bases, with 10 bases between them. The CDR3 spells CASSGVSANTIYF. The CDR3 bases are TGTGCCAGCAGTGGAGTATCCGCAAACACCATATATTTT.

In its sample, this clone was seen a few times. The genes are TRBV7-8 and TRBJ1-6; 9 positions match TRBD1. The CDR3 covers 15 residues. CDR1 and CDR2 (germline): SGHVS, FQNEAQ. With V trimmed by 5 bases and J by 5 bases, 4 bases remained unmatched. The CDR3 loop is CASSPRTGDNSPLHF. The CDR3 nucleotides read TGTGCCAGCAGCCCGAGGACAGGGGATAATTCACCCCTCCACTTT.

This rearrangement joins TRBV9 to TRBJ2-7; D is undetermined. V was cut by 0 bases and J by 3 bases, with 13 bases left in between. The CDR3 contains 15 residues. Germline loops: CDR1 SGDLS, CDR2 YYNGEE. The chain's CDR3 is CASSVELDPLYEQYF. DNA of the CDR3: TGTGCCAGCAGCGTAGAGCTGGACCCTCTCTACGAGCAGTACTTC.

The chain recombines TRBV10-3 with TRBJ1-3; weak D call: TRBD1 (5 bases). CDR1 is ENHRY and CDR2 is SYGVKD in the germline V gene. The CDR3 has 13 amino acids. The V end was cut by 10 bases, the J end by 2 bases, with 12 bases between. The CDR3 spells CATFVGAGNTIYF. CDR3 DNA: TGTGCCACTTTCGTGGGGGCTGGAAACACCATATATTTT.

This chain links TRBV18 with TRBJ1-5; D gene uncertain. The CDR3 runs to 13 residues. The V end was cut by 5 bases, the J end by 0 bases, with 5 bases between. The germline V gene encodes CDR1 KGHSH and CDR2 LQKENI. The CDR3 sequence: CASSSDSNQPQHF. CDR3 coding DNA: TGTGCCAGCTCATCCGATAGCAATCAGCCCCAGCATTTT.

This clone has just a few counts. V gene TRBV28 combines with J gene TRBJ1-2; D unresolved. V was shortened by 7 bases and J by 4 bases, with 13 bases between the two germline ends. CDR3 length: 13 residues. Germline assignment: CDR1 MDHEN and CDR2 SYDVKM. The CDR3 sequence: CASTPWQVYGYTF. The CDR3 coding sequence is TGTGCCAGCACCCCTTGGCAGGTCTATGGCTACACCTTC.

The chain employs TRBV6-6 and TRBJ1-1; tentatively, D is TRBD1 (5 bases). The germline V gene has CDR1 MNHNY and CDR2 SVGAGI (reference sequence). The CDR3 spans 14 residues. V was shortened by 7 bases and J by 0 bases, with 12 bases between the two germline ends. The CDR3 loop is CASTRAGLNTEAFF. In nucleotides, the CDR3 is TGTGCCAGCACCCGAGCAGGGTTGAACACTGAAGCTTTCTTT.

This rearrangement joins TRBV19 to TRBJ2-3; 12 positions match TRBD2. CDR3 size: 16 residues. Trimming removed 4 bases from V and 0 bases from J; junction bases left unmatched: 2. Germline CDR1 reads LNHDA; CDR2 reads SQIVND (reference sequence). The CDR3 sequence: CASSTGLAGSTDTQYF. CDR3 nucleotides: TGTGCCAGTAGTACAGGACTAGCGGGAAGCACAGATACGCAGTATTTT. Looking up the rest from reference TRBV19 and TRBJ2-3 gives the full variable domain: DGGITQSPKYLFRKEGQNVTLSCEQNLNHDAMYWYRQDPGQGLRLIYYSQIVNDFQKGDIAEGYSVSREKKESFPLTVTSAQKNPTAFYLCASSTGLAGSTDTQYFGPGTRLTVL.

The chain joins TRBV28 to TRBJ1-2, with D hard to call. From germline, CDR1 is MDHEN and CDR2 SYDVKM. V gave up 6 bases and J gave up 4 bases, with 9 bases separating them. The CDR3 totals 12 residues. The CDR3 protein is CASSILPYGYTF. In nucleotides, the CDR3 is TGTGCCAGCAGCATACTCCCCTATGGCTACACCTTC.

This chain joins TRBV5-1 and TRBJ2-7; no clear D. Per germline, CDR1 SGHRS and CDR2 YFSETQ. V was cut by 0 bases and J by 1 base, with 5 bases left in between. This CDR3 has 13 amino acids. The CDR3 bases are TGCGCCAGCAGCTTGGCAGGTTCCTACGAGCAGTACTTC. Translating it yields CASSLAGSYEQYF.

The chain joins TRBV29-1 to TRBJ1-4; TRBD1 matches 7 bases. V trimming: 6 bases; J trimming: 3 bases; junction bases outside the gene matches: 1. In germline, CDR1 is SQVTM, CDR2 ANQGSEA. The CDR3 is made up of 12 amino acids. CDR3 DNA sequence: TGCAGCGTCCAGGGGGCTAATGAAAAACTGTTTTTT. Translating gives CSVQGANEKLFF. The entire variable domain, with the rest obtained from reference TRBV29-1 and TRBJ1-4, is as follows: SAVISQKPSRDICQRGTSLTIQCQVDSQVTMMFWYRQQPGQSLTLIATANQGSEATYESGFVIDKFPISRPNLTFSTLTVSNMSPEDSSIYLCSVQGANEKLFFGSGTQLSVL.

This chain joins TRBV6-5 and TRBJ2-2; D is undetermined. Trimming removed 3 bases from V and 10 bases from J, with 9 bases in between. The CDR3 extends over 12 amino acids. Germline CDR1 and CDR2: MNHEY and SVGAGI. The DNA of the CDR3 is TGTGCCAGCAGTTATCGACCAGAGGAGCTGTTTTTT. Translated: CASSYRPEELFF.

This clone was recorded only once. The rearrangement links TRBV28 to TRBJ2-3; possibly TRBD1 for D (8 bases). The CDR3 totals 17 residues. V was trimmed by 6 bases and J by 3 bases, leaving 22 bases between them. Germline CDR1 MDHEN, CDR2 SYDVKM. The CDR3 DNA is TGTGCCAGCAGACTGGGGGGGACAGGAGGCGGAACAGATACGCAGTATTTT. Its translation: CASRLGGTGGGTDTQYF.

The chain uses TRBV28 and TRBJ2-1; no reliable D call. The CDR3 is 13 amino acids. The germline V and J ends were trimmed by 4 bases and 1 base, with 5 bases remaining between them. Germline V gives CDR1 MDHEN, CDR2 SYDVKM. CDR3 coding DNA: TGTGCCAGCAGTTCCGGGTCCTACAATGAGCAGTTCTTC. Encoded protein: CASSSGSYNEQFF.

The J gene is TRBJ2-2, the V gene TRBV13; 8 bases agree with TRBD2. CDR3 length equals 16 residues. The V and J ends lost 1 base and 4 bases, in that order; junction bases with no gene match: 5. CDR1 is PRHDT and CDR2 is FYEKMQ in the germline V gene (reference sequence). CDR3 bases: TGTGCCAGCAGCTTAGAAGCGGGAGTTACCACCGGGGAGCTGTTTTTT. It codes for CASSLEAGVTTGELFF.

In its sample, this clone was seen once. In nucleotides, the CDR3 is TGTGCCAGCAGCTCCCAAGGTGATCAGCCCCAGCATTTT. It codes for CASSSQGDQPQHF. The chain couples TRBV7-9 to TRBJ1-5; D ambiguous. Germline V CDR1 and CDR2: SEHNR, FQNEAQ (reference sequence). Trimming stripped 4 bases from V and 5 bases from J, with 9 bases between. CDR3 length equals 13 residues.

The V call is TRBV6-2 or TRBV6-3, the J call TRBJ2-3; 8 bases map to TRBD1. Germline V gives CDR1 MNHEY, CDR2 SVGEGT. This CDR3 has 14 residues. The J segment lost 6 bases and the V segment lost 3 bases, leaving 5 bases of the junction unmatched. This CDR3 reads CASSYWTGKDTQYF. CDR3 nucleotides: TGTGCCAGCAGTTATTGGACAGGGAAGGATACGCAGTATTTT.

This chain links TRBV7-9 with TRBJ1-1, with D tentatively TRBD1 (5 bases). V was cut by 2 bases and J by 6 bases, with 10 bases left in between. The CDR3 totals 13 residues. Germline V gene data show CDR1 as SEHNR and CDR2 as FQNEAQ (reference sequence). The CDR3 sequence is CASSLQGGAEAFF. The CDR3 nucleotides read TGTGCCAGCAGCTTACAGGGCGGGGCTGAAGCTTTCTTT.

The rearrangement uses TRBV4-1 and TRBJ1-2; D possibly corresponds to TRBD1 (6 bases). CDR1 is MGHRA and CDR2 is YSYEKL in the germline V gene. Between the trimmed V and J ends, which lost 4 bases and 3 bases, there was a span of 15 bases. The CDR3 spans 15 residues. The CDR3 sequence is CASSRLPRQDYGYTF. CDR3 sequence (DNA): TGCGCCAGCAGCCGACTACCCCGACAGGACTATGGCTACACCTTC.

The chain recombines TRBV7-6 with TRBJ1-1; D unresolved. The CDR3 extends over 12 amino acids. Germline CDR1 and CDR2: SGHVS and FNYEAQ. V gave up 5 bases and J gave up 8 bases, with 12 bases separating them. The CDR3 region is CASSLALGEAFF. The DNA for the CDR3 is TGTGCCAGCAGCCTCGCCTTGGGGGAAGCTTTCTTT.

The chain joins TRBV28 to TRBJ2-1, with 7 positions matching TRBD2. Germline trimming cut 2 bases from V and 10 bases from J; bases unmatched to any gene: 11. The CDR3 extends over 15 amino acids. Germline loops: CDR1 MDHEN, CDR2 SYDVKM. The CDR3 loop is CASSLGGTNPKEQFF. As DNA, the CDR3 is TGTGCCAGCAGTTTAGGCGGGACTAACCCCAAGGAGCAGTTCTTC.

This chain connects TRBV15 to TRBJ1-1; no clear D. CDR1 LNHNV and CDR2 YYDKDF come from the germline V gene (reference sequence). This CDR3 is built from 15 residues. Between the trimmed V and J ends, which lost 5 bases and 3 bases, there was a span of 16 bases. Here the CDR3 reads CATSQSVGMDTEAFF. The CDR3 bases are TGTGCCACCAGCCAGAGTGTAGGGATGGACACTGAAGCTTTCTTT.

In DNA, the CDR3 is TGTGCCAGCAGTCGAACAGAGAACACTGAAGCTTTCTTT. Translating it yields CASSRTENTEAFF. The chain carries TRBV7-8 and TRBJ1-1; D call uncertain. V lost 6 bases, J lost 1 base, and 9 bases lay in between. Germline V gene lookup returns CDR1 SGHVS and CDR2 FQNEAQ. The CDR3 loop spans 13 amino acids.

This chain joins TRBV7-9 and TRBJ1-2; D uncertain. CDR1 is SEHNR, CDR2 FQNEAQ, per germline (reference sequence). The CDR3 loop spans 14 amino acids. V gave up 2 bases and J gave up 0 bases, with 7 bases separating them. CDR3 coding DNA: TGTGCCAGCAGCTTAACAGTAACTAACTATGGCTACACCTTC. Translation: CASSLTVTNYGYTF.

The chain has TRBV21-1 and TRBJ1-2. TRBV21-1 is a pseudogene segment. The CDR3 has 15 residues. CDR3 loop: CASSKGEGLWDGYTF. CDR3 nucleotide sequence: TGTGCCAGCAGCAAAGGGGAGGGTCTGTGGGATGGCTACACCTTC.